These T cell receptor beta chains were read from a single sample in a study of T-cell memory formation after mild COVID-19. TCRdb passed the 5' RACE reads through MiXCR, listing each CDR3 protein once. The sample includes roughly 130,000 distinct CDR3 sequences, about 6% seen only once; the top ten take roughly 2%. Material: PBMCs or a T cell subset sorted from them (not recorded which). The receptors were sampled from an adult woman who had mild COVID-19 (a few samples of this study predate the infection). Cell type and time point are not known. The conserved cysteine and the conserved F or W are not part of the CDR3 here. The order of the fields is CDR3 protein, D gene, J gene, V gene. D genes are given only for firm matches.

ASSPDLQGLATNEKLF | NA | TRBJ1-4 | TRBV18
ASSLERTGGEKLF | TRBD1 | TRBJ1-4 | TRBV7-8
ASSPKGLAGSYNEQF | TRBD2 | TRBJ2-1 | TRBV7-6
ASSVGFRSNQPQH | NA | TRBJ1-5 | TRBV6-5
ASRWQGAQPQH | TRBD1 | TRBJ1-5 | TRBV23-1
ASSQVMNTEAF | NA | TRBJ1-1 | TRBV3-1
ASSLTRTNYGYT | NA | TRBJ1-2 | TRBV11-2
AWSAGTVGTYEQY | TRBD1 | TRBJ2-7 | TRBV30
ASSFSPRADTQY | NA | TRBJ2-3 | TRBV7-9
SVGVASDSNQPQH | NA | TRBJ1-5 | TRBV29-1